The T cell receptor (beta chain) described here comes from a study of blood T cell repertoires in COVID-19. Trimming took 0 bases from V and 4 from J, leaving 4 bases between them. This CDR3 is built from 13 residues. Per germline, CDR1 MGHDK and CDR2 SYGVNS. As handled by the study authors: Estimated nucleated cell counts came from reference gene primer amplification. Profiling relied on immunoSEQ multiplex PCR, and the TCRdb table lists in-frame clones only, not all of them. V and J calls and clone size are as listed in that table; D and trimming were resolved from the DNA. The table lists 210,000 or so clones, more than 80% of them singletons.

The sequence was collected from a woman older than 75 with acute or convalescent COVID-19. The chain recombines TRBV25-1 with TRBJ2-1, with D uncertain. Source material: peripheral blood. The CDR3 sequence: CASSEYRYNEQFF. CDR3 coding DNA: TGTGCCAGCAGTGAATATCGGTACAATGAGCAGTTCTTC.